This is a list of T cell receptor beta chains from one sample in a study of blood T cells in healthy people across ages. Via MiXCR, TCRdb re-called the 5' RACE reads, giving one row per CDR3 protein. In the table there are approximately 600,000 distinct CDR3 sequences, under 65% of which are singletons. The specimen sequenced was blood. These receptors all come from a man aged 60 to 75 in good health. CDR3s include the opening cysteine and the closing phenylalanine or tryptophan. D genes are given only for firm matches. Clone size is not always given. Where it is, it says once, few, many or a class for expanded clones.

TRBJ2-3 | few | TRBV24-1 | TRBD1 | CATSDWGQGGDTQYF | TGTGCCACCAGTGATTGGGGACAGGGGGGAGATACGCAGTATTTT
TRBJ1-6 | - | TRBV6-6 | TRBD1 | CASSLQPTGEYSPLHF | TGTGCCAGCAGTCTCCAGCCGACAGGGGAATATTCACCCCTCCACTTT
TRBJ2-2 | - | TRBV29-1 | TRBD1 | CSAGQGLSGELFF | TGCAGCGCTGGACAGGGGCTTAGCGGGGAGCTGTTTTTT
TRBJ2-1 | - | TRBV5-1 | - | CASRILAYSGNEQFF | TGCGCCAGCCGTATTCTAGCGTACAGCGGGAATGAGCAGTTCTTC
TRBJ1-1 | - | TRBV5-1 | - | CASSPHAGASTEAFF | TGCGCCAGCAGCCCGCACGCGGGGGCGTCTACTGAAGCTTTCTTT
TRBJ1-2 | few | TRBV27 | TRBD1 | CASSPRTGIYGYTF | TGTGCCAGCAGTCCCCGGACAGGGATCTATGGCTACACCTTC
TRBJ2-5 | few | TRBV29-1 | - | CSVGLQQETQYF | TGCAGCGTTGGCCTTCAACAAGAGACCCAGTACTTC
TRBJ2-7 | - | TRBV29-1 | TRBD1 | CSVTRTGGLYEQYF | TGCAGCGTTACAAGGACAGGGGGCTTGTACGAGCAGTACTTC
TRBJ2-1 | - | TRBV9 | - | CASSSVLGGYNEQFF | TGTGCCAGCAGCTCCGTCCTGGGGGGTTACAATGAGCAGTTCTTC
TRBJ2-5 | - | TRBV3-1 | - | CASSQGVGGETQYF | TGTGCCAGCAGCCAAGGTGTGGGAGGAGAGACCCAGTACTTC
TRBJ1-2 | - | TRBV7-8 | - | CASSLGFRSGGYTF | TGTGCCAGCAGCTTAGGGTTCAGGTCGGGGGGCTACACCTTC
TRBJ2-1 | - | TRBV29-1 | TRBD2 | CSAEGLAGINEQFF | TGCAGCGCCGAGGGACTAGCGGGAATAAATGAGCAGTTCTTC
TRBJ1-1 | - | TRBV15 | - | CATRVGGSDTEAFF | TGTGCCACCAGAGTGGGGGGTTCCGACACTGAAGCTTTCTTT
TRBJ2-5 | - | TRBV5-1 | TRBD2 | CASSKFGAGGQETQYF | TGCGCCAGCAGCAAATTTGGAGCGGGGGGGCAAGAGACCCAGTACTTC
TRBJ2-5 | - | TRBV12-3/TRBV12-4 | - | CASSLRHGGETQYF | TGTGCCAGCAGTTTAAGGCATGGGGGTGAGACCCAGTACTTC
TRBJ1-1 | few | TRBV12-3/TRBV12-4 | - | CASSLRLYTEAFF | TGTGCCAGCAGTTTACGCCTATACACTGAAGCTTTCTTT
TRBJ2-3 | - | TRBV12-3/TRBV12-4 | - | CASSLLARTDTQYF | TGTGCCAGCAGTTTATTGGCTAGAACAGATACGCAGTATTTT
TRBJ1-5 | - | TRBV2 | TRBD1 | CASRGDSRNQPQHF | TGTGCCAGCCGGGGGGACAGCCGTAATCAGCCCCAGCATTTT
TRBJ1-4 | - | TRBV6-2/TRBV6-3 | TRBD1 | CACRPGTGPTNEKLFF | TGTGCCTGCAGGCCCGGGACAGGGCCAACTAATGAAAAACTGTTTTTT
TRBJ1-2 | - | TRBV7-2 | - | CASSLTSGLNYGYTF | TGTGCCAGCAGCTTAACGTCAGGGTTGAACTATGGCTACACCTTC
TRBJ2-7 | - | TRBV3-1 | - | CASGGSYEQYF | TGTGCCAGCGGGGGCTCCTACGAGCAGTACTTC
TRBJ2-5 | few | TRBV7-2 | TRBD2 | CASSSRLAAPQETQYF | TGTGCCAGCAGCTCCAGACTAGCGGCCCCCCAAGAGACCCAGTACTTC
TRBJ2-1 | - | TRBV5-1 | TRBD1 | CASSRTGGYEQFF | TGCGCCAGCAGCAGGACAGGGGGCTATGAGCAGTTCTTC
TRBJ2-5 | - | TRBV20-1 | TRBD1 | CSARDGRGQETQYF | TGCAGTGCTAGAGATGGCAGGGGGCAAGAGACCCAGTACTTC
TRBJ2-7 | - | TRBV20-1 | TRBD2 | CSARDQASGLYEQYF | TGCAGTGCTAGAGATCAGGCTAGCGGCCTTTACGAGCAGTACTTC
TRBJ2-7 | - | TRBV7-6 | - | CASSLGDAGAEQYF | TGTGCCAGCAGCTTAGGCGACGCCGGAGCCGAGCAGTACTTC
TRBJ1-2 | few | TRBV2 | - | CASSELGSLYGYTF | TGTGCCAGCAGTGAATTAGGCTCGCTCTATGGCTACACCTTC
TRBJ2-5 | - | TRBV25-1 | - | CASRLAGPIETQYF | TGTGCCAGCAGACTCGCCGGACCGATAGAGACCCAGTACTTC
TRBJ2-1 | - | TRBV5-1 | TRBD2 | CASSRTSLSGYNEQFF | TGCGCCAGCAGCCGGACTAGCTTGTCAGGCTACAATGAGCAGTTCTTC
TRBJ2-7 | - | TRBV6-6 | - | CASTRRDGVEQYF | TGTGCCAGCACCCGCAGGGATGGGGTCGAGCAGTACTTC
TRBJ2-7 | few | TRBV12-3/TRBV12-4 | - | CASSFFYEQYF | TGTGCCAGCAGTTTCTTCTACGAGCAGTACTTC
TRBJ2-1 | - | TRBV10-3 | - | CAISDGGASSYNEQFF | TGTGCCATCAGTGATGGCGGGGCAAGCTCCTACAATGAGCAGTTCTTC
TRBJ1-2 | - | TRBV14 | - | CASSQDWASYGYIF | TGTGCCAGCAGCCAAGATTGGGCTTCGTATGGCTACATCTTC
TRBJ2-7 | - | TRBV29-1 | - | CSVARDAYEQYF | TGCAGCGTTGCGAGGGACGCCTACGAGCAGTACTTC
TRBJ1-2 | few | TRBV4-2 | - | CASSQDIQTYGYTF | TGTGCCAGCAGCCAAGATATACAAACGTATGGCTACACCTTC
TRBJ2-3 | - | TRBV10-2 | - | CASSVRGDTQYF | TGCGCCAGCAGTGTTAGGGGGGATACGCAGTATTTT